This T cell receptor beta chain was obtained from a study of blood T cell repertoires in COVID-19. Study at large: Collection of acute and convalescent COVID-19 samples took place in the United States, Italy and Spain. T cells, B-cell-depleted T cells, or PBMCs supplied cDNA or gDNA.

Measured with immunoSEQ multiplex PCR; TCRdb has only the in-frame clones, and not every one. The table lists about 50,000 clones, approximately 90% of them singletons. This CDR3 has 13 residues. With 4 bases removed from V and 9 bases from J, the gap between germline ends came to 12 bases. The receptor comes from a woman aged 80 or over with acute or convalescent COVID-19. Specimen: peripheral blood. The rearrangement joins TRBV12-3 or TRBV12-4 to TRBJ2-2; the D gene is possibly TRBD1 (6 bases). CDR3 loop: CASSSGQLRELFF. In nucleotides, the CDR3 is TGTGCCAGCAGTTCAGGACAGCTCCGGGAGCTGTTTTTT.